A selection of T cell receptor beta chains follows, all from one sample in a study of regulatory T cells in long-lasting Graves disease. TCRdb re-derived calls from the multiplex PCR reads in MiXCR, one entry per CDR3 protein. The table shows 350,000 to 500,000 distinct CDR3 sequences, with 16% occurring only once. This sample also appeared in a second study, on T cells in Graves' hyperthyroidism and ophthalmopathy.

The material was peripheral blood mononuclear cells (PBMCs), obtained at new diagnosis, from a patient treated with antithyroid drugs. The receptors come from a woman under 30 with Graves disease. The CDR3 runs from the conserved cysteine through the conserved F or W. Expanded clones are given a class, and other clones once, few, many or no size at all.

V	size	J	CDR3
TRBV3-1	medium-sized	TRBJ2-7	CASSLRTSGLSYEQYF
TRBV2	many	TRBJ2-3	CASIRLAGRVDTQYF
TRBV28	many	TRBJ2-2	CASSLYRTGELFF
TRBV6-1	.	TRBJ1-6	CASGGVDSPLHF
TRBV20-1	few	TRBJ2-7	CSAGKRDRGQDEQYF
TRBV28	many	TRBJ2-7	CASGVPYEQYF
TRBV19	few	TRBJ1-5	CASSVGRLYSNQPQHF
TRBV12-3/TRBV12-4	many	TRBJ2-7	CASSLRQGFSYEQYF
TRBV27	.	TRBJ2-5	CASSLSVSKSRETQYF
TRBV28	many	TRBJ2-7	CASSGEGEQYF
TRBV24-1	few	TRBJ2-2	CATSDFLGGSSRTGELFF
TRBV5-1	many	TRBJ2-7	CASSGGAVGTYEQYF
TRBV19	.	TRBJ2-1	CATVRNRGSYNEQFF
TRBV28	.	TRBJ2-5	CASSEDWTGAGGRETQYF
TRBV11-2	.	TRBJ1-4	CASSYTGFGTNEKLFF
TRBV3-1	many	TRBJ2-3	CASSQGGLAPQYF
TRBV7-3	once	TRBJ2-4	CASSSSGTANIQYF
TRBV20-1	.	TRBJ1-5	CSARSSGGARGTQPQHF
TRBV20-1	many	TRBJ1-5	CSAGGGQPQHF
TRBV29-1	few	TRBJ2-1	CSVEKVVEGNEQFF
TRBV28	many	TRBJ1-2	CASSKDRGRNGYTF
TRBV6-5	.	TRBJ2-1	CASSYELPYNEQFF
TRBV11-2	many	TRBJ2-5	CASSSRLAGGGETQYF
TRBV11-2	many	TRBJ1-4	CASSLLLTNEKLFF
TRBV20-1	many	TRBJ2-2	CSARAGGAGELFF
TRBV11-1	many	TRBJ2-1	CASSLAGTDTYNEQFF
TRBV11-3	many	TRBJ2-3	CASSLTGLDPSITDTQYF
TRBV6-5	few	TRBJ1-5	CASSYWGTGDQPQHF
TRBV7-8	.	TRBJ2-1	CASSLGGGWIYNEQFF
TRBV12-3/TRBV12-4	many	TRBJ2-1	CASSPHLDSSYNEQFF
TRBV20-1	.	TRBJ2-1	CSAPVLAGVNEQFF
TRBV15	.	TRBJ2-7	CATSRETYEQYF
TRBV18	.	TRBJ1-3	CASSPGTKTGNTIYF
TRBV20-1	many	TRBJ2-7	CSAMENYEQYF
TRBV9	few	TRBJ2-1	CASSVALASYNEQFF
TRBV7-9	few	TRBJ2-7	CASSLVSGGKNEQYF
TRBV27	many	TRBJ1-1	CASSDSQMNTEAFF
TRBV28	few	TRBJ1-5	CASSLPFQPQHF
TRBV29-1	many	TRBJ2-7	CSVEGLAGLPGGEQYF
TRBV29-1	few	TRBJ2-7	CSGGQGKSYEQYF
TRBV20-1	few	TRBJ2-5	CSARDFTGAGETQYF